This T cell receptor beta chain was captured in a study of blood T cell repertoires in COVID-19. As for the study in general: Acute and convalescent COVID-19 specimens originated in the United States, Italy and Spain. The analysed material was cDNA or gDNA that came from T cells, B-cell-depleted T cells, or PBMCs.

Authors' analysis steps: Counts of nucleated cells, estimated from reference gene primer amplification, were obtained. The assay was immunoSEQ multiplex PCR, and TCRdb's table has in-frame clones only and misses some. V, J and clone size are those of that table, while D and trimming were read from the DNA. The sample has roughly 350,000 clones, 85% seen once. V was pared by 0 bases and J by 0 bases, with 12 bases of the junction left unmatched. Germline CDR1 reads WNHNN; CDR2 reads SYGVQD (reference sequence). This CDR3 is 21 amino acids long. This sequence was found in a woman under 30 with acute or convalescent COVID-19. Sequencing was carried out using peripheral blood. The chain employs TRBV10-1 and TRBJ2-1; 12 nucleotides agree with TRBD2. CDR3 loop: CASSESLTSGGKISSYNEQFF. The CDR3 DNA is TGCGCCAGCAGTGAGTCTTTGACTAGCGGGGGCAAAATAAGCTCCTACAATGAGCAGTTCTTC.